This T cell receptor beta chain was recovered during a study of blood T cell repertoires in COVID-19. Looking at the study overall: Samples came from the United States, Italy and Spain, spanning acute and convalescent COVID-19. PBMCs, B-cell-depleted T cells, or T cells provided the cDNA or gDNA that made up the material.

Sequencing was performed with immunoSEQ multiplex PCR; in TCRdb, only in-frame clones are kept and a portion is missing. Of about 200,000 clones in the sample, over 75% were seen once. The receptor was derived from a man aged 50-60 years with acute or convalescent COVID-19. Sequenced sample: peripheral blood.

CDR3 nucleotides: TGTGCCAGTAGTATACGCGTCAGCAATCAGCCCCAGCATTTT. This sequence encodes CASSIRVSNQPQHF. J is TRBJ1-5 and V is TRBV19, with D unresolved. Per the germline V gene, CDR1 is LNHDA and CDR2 is SQIVND (reference sequence). Trimming left V 2 bases short and J 1 base short, with 6 bases between. The CDR3 has 14 residues.